One T cell receptor beta chain is described in this entry. The data originate from a study of blood T cells in healthy people across ages. At least 5.5 micrograms of total RNA were extracted per sample. CDR1 is KGHDR, CDR2 SFDVKD, per germline. The CDR3 sequence is 15 residues long. The V and J ends lost 4 bases and 2 bases respectively, with 11 bases between them. Then a second PCR, running about 6 to 11 cycles, was carried out with a sample-barcoded 5' primer and a J-beta primer mix. Tags on each cDNA molecule came from a template-switch adaptor with 12 random nucleotides. TCRdb independently ran MiXCR on the 5' RACE reads; one entry per CDR3 protein. Among 800,000 or so distinct CDR3 sequences listed, 25% were seen once. The same data also contributed to another study, on T cells of mothers and their children. That study reports: Over 5 children and their three healthy Caucasian mothers were the donors. With unrelated pairs as the comparison, related mother-child pairs had a slightly higher overlap that was not significant.

The sample comprised blood. This clonotype was sampled from a boy aged 5-17 years in good health. The V call is TRBV24-1, the J call TRBJ2-1; D call uncertain. CDR3 loop: CATSDPDPTYNEQFF. CDR3 DNA: TGTGCCACCAGTGACCCCGACCCGACCTACAATGAGCAGTTCTTC.